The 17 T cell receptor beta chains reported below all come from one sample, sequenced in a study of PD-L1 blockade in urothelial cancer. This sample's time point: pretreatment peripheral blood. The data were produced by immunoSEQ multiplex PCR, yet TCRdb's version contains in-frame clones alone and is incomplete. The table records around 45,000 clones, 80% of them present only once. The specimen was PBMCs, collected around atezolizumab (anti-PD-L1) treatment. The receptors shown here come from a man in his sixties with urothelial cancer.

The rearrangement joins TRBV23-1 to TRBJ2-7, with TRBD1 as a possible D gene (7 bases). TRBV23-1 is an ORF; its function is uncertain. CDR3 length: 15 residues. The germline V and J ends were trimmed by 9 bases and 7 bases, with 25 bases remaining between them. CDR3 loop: CASRPGGQHPGEQYF. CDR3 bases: TGCGCCAGTAGGCCCGGGGGACAGCACCCCGGGGAGCAGTACTTC.

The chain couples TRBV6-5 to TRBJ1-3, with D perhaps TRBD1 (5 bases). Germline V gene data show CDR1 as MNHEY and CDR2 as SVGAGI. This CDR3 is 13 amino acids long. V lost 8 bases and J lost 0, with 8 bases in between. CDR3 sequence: CASRGGSGNTIYF. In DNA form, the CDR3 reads TGTGCCAGCCGCGGGGGCTCTGGAAACACCATATATTTT.

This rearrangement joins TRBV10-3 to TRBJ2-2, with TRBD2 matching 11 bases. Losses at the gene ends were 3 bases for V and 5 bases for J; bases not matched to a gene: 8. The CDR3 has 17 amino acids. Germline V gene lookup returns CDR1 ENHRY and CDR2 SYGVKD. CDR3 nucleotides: TGTGCCATCAGTGATCATTCTAGCGGGGGGTCGACCGGGGAGCTGTTTTTT. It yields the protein CAISDHSSGGSTGELFF.

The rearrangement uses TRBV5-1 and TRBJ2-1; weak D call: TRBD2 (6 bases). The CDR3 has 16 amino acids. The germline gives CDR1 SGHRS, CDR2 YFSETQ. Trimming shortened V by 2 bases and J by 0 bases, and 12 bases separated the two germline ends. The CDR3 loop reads CASSLRGTSSYNEQFF. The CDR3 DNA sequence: TGCGCCAGCAGCTTACGGGGGACTTCCTCCTACAATGAGCAGTTCTTC.

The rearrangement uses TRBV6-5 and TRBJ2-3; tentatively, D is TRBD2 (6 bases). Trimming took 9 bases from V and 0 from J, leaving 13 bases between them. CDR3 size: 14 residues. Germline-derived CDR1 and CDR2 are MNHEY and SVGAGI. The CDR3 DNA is TGTGCCAGTAGACCGGGAGTAAGCACAGATACGCAGTATTTT. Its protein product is CASRPGVSTDTQYF.

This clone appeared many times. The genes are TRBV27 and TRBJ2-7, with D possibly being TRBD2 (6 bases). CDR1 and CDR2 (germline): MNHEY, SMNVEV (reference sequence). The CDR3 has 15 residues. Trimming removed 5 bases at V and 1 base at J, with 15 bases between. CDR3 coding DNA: TGTGCCAGCAGTCGACCTAAGGGAGGATCCTACGAGCAGTACTTC. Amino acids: CASSRPKGGSYEQYF.

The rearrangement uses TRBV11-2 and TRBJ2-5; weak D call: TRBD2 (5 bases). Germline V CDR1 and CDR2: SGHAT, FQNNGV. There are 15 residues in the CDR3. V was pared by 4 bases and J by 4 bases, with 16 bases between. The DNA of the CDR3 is TGTGCCAGCAGCTGGAGGATCGAGTGGGGAGAGACCCAGTACTTC. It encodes CASSWRIEWGETQYF.

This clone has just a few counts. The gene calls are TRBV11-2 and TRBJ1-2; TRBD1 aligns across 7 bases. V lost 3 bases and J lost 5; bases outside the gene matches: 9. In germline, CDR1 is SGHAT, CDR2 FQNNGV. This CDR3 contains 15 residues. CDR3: CASSFNRGPRYGYTF. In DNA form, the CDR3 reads TGTGCCAGCAGCTTCAACAGGGGTCCGCGTTATGGCTACACCTTC.

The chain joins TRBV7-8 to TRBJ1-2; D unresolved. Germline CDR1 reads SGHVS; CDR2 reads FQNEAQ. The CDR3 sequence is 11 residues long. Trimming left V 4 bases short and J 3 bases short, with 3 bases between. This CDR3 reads CASSSDYGYTF. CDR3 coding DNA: TGTGCCAGCAGCTCGGACTATGGCTACACCTTC.

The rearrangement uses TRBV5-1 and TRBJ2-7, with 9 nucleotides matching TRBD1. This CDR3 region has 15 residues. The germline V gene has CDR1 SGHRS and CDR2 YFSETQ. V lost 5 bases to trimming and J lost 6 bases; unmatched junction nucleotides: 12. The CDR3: CASSLSGTGPVEQYF. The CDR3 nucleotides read TGCGCCAGCAGTTTATCCGGGACAGGGCCGGTCGAGCAGTACTTC.

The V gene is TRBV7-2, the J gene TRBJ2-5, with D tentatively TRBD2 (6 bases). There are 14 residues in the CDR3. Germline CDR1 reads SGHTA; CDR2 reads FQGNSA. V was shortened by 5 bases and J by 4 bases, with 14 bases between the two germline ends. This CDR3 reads CASSRDGGRETQYF. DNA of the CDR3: TGTGCCAGCAGCCGGGACGGGGGTCGAGAGACCCAGTACTTC.

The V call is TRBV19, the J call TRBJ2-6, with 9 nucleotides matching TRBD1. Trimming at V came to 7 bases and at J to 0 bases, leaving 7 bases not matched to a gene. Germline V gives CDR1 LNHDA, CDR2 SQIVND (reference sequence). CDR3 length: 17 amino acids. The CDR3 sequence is CASTPGQGPSGANVLTF. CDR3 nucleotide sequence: TGTGCCAGTACCCCGGGACAGGGACCCTCTGGGGCCAACGTCCTGACTTTC.

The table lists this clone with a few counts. This CDR3 reads CASSLGAGTDTQYF. CDR3 DNA: TGTGCCAGCAGCTTAGGGGCGGGAACAGATACGCAGTATTTT. The chain joins TRBV7-9 to TRBJ2-3; perhaps TRBD2 as D (6 bases). CDR3 size: 14 residues. In germline, CDR1 is SEHNR, CDR2 FQNEAQ (reference sequence). The ends were cut back, 1 base at V and 3 bases at J, with 8 bases in the middle.

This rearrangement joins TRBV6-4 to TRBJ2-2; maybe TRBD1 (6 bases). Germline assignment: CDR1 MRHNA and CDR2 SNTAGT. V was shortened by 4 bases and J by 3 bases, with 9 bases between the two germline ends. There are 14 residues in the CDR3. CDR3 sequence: CASSVAGDTGELFF. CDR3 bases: TGTGCCAGCAGTGTAGCAGGGGACACCGGGGAGCTGTTTTTT.

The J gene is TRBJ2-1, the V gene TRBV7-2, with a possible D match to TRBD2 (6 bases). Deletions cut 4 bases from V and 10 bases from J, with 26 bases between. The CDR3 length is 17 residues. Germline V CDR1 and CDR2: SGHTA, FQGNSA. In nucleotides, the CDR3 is TGTGCCAGCAGCTCCATGTCGGGGACTGGGGGATTGCGGGAGCAGTTCTTC. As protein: CASSSMSGTGGLREQFF.

CDR3 DNA: TGTGCCACCAGCAGTAGCGGGCGAGGCGACGAGCAGTACTTC. Translated: CATSSSGRGDEQYF. This chain links TRBV15 with TRBJ2-7, with 7 bases lining up with TRBD2. The V gene end was trimmed by 3 bases and the J gene end by 5 bases; junction bases not matched to a gene: 7. The CDR3 contains 14 residues. The germline V gene has CDR1 LNHNV and CDR2 YYDKDF (reference sequence).

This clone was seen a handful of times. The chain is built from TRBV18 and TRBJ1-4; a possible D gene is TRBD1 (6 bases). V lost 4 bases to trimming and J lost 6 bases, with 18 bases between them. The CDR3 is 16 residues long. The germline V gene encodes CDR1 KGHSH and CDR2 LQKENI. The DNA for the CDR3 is TGTGCCAGCTCACGCCAACAGGGTAAAGCGGATGAAAAACTGTTTTTT. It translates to CASSRQQGKADEKLFF.